The TCR beta chain under discussion was sequenced for a study of blood T cell repertoires in COVID-19. Study information: Specimens from acute and convalescent COVID-19 originated in the United States, Italy and Spain.

Under the authors' procedure: Amplification of reference gene primers provided the estimated nucleated cell counts. Repertoires were generated with immunoSEQ multiplex PCR, while TCRdb's copy carries only in-frame clones and drops some. The V and J calls and clone size were taken over from that table, and D and trimming were inferred from the DNA. This table has about 40,000 clones, approximately 86% appearing once. The germline V gene encodes CDR1 MNHEY and CDR2 SVGEGT. The CDR3 extends over 16 amino acids. The germline V and J ends were trimmed by 2 bases and 1 base, with 14 bases remaining between them.

This TCR was sampled from a man aged 45-65 years in a cohort sampled during active COVID-19. This chain uses TRBV6-2 or TRBV6-3 with TRBJ2-5, with D uncertain. Source material: peripheral blood. The CDR3 reads CASSYTHQTLQETQYF. The CDR3 bases are TGTGCCAGCAGTTACACGCACCAGACACTCCAAGAGACCCAGTACTTC.